Listed below are T cell receptor beta chains from one sample, sequenced in a study of vaccination and CD4 T cells after COVID-19. One entry per CDR3 protein results from TCRdb running MiXCR on the PCR reads. Of over 15,000 distinct CDR3 sequences listed, under 65% are singletons. No cognate antigen is known for these TCRs. Sequencing was performed on CD4+ T cells from blood, cultured in vitro. The receptors stem from a human donor who had recovered from COVID-19. Each CDR3 is given with its conserved first and last residue. D genes are given only for firm matches. The size field is filled for only some rows; it gives once, few, many or a size class.

>TRBJ2-3|TRBV11-2|TRBD2|medium-sized
TGTGCCAGCAGCCAAGCGGGAGTTGGCACAGATACGCAGTATTTT
CASSQAGVGTDTQYF
>TRBJ1-2|TRBV6-1|TRBD1|few
TGTGCCAGCAGTGCACCTACCGGACAGGGAATTTCGAGTGGCTACACCTTC
CASSAPTGQGISSGYTF
>TRBJ2-1|TRBV7-2|.|few
TGTGCCAGCAGCTTAGGTCGGGCCAGCTCCTACAATGAGCAGTTCTTC
CASSLGRASSYNEQFF
>TRBJ1-1|TRBV6-1|TRBD1|.
TGTGCCAGCAAGGACAGGACGACTGAAGCTTTCTTT
CASKDRTTEAFF
>TRBJ2-7|TRBV2|.|.
TGTGCCAGCAGTGAGATTCCGCAAGCCTACGAGCAGTACTTC
CASSEIPQAYEQYF
>TRBJ1-1|TRBV20-1|TRBD1|few
TGCAGTGCTTTAGACAGGGGGCAAGCTTTCTTT
CSALDRGQAFF
>TRBJ2-1|TRBV24-1|.|.
TGTGCCACCAGTGACCCAAATAGCGGAAACCCGGGGAGGCAGTTCTTC
CATSDPNSGNPGRQFF
>TRBJ1-1|TRBV20-1|.|few
TGCAGTGCTTTCCCCGGCCTTCCATACACTGAAGCTTTCTTT
CSAFPGLPYTEAFF
>TRBJ2-1|TRBV20-1|TRBD2|.
TGCAGTGCTAGCGGGGGGGGTAGCTCCTACAATGAGCAGTTCTTC
CSASGGGSSYNEQFF
>TRBJ2-7|TRBV6-2/TRBV6-3|.|.
TGTGCCAGCAGTTATCGGGGTCACGAGCAGTACTTC
CASSYRGHEQYF
>TRBJ1-1|TRBV30|.|.
TGTGCCTGGACCAGGAACTTGAACACTGAAGCTTTCTTT
CAWTRNLNTEAFF
>TRBJ1-5|TRBV2|TRBD1|.
TGTGCCAGCAGTGTAAGACAGGGGGGGTATAGCAATCAGCCCCAGCATTTT
CASSVRQGGYSNQPQHF
>TRBJ2-7|TRBV7-9|.|.
TGTGCCAGCACCCTAGGGACGACGCAGGAGCAGTACTTC
CASTLGTTQEQYF
>TRBJ1-5|TRBV2|.|.
TGTGCCAGCAGTGTAGGGCATAGCAATCAGCCCCAGCATTTT
CASSVGHSNQPQHF
>TRBJ1-2|TRBV7-2|.|.
TGTGCCAGCAGCGCGAAACAGTACTATGGCTACACCTTC
CASSAKQYYGYTF
>TRBJ1-1|TRBV12-3/TRBV12-4|TRBD1|.
TGTGCCAGCAGTAGGAACCGGGACAGGGTGGTGAAAGCTTTCTTT
CASSRNRDRVVKAFF
>TRBJ1-4|TRBV6-1|.|few
TGTGCCAGCGGGGAAGCAACTAATGAAAAACTGTTTTTT
CASGEATNEKLFF
>TRBJ1-2|TRBV10-3|TRBD1|.
TGTGCCATCAAGGAGGACAGGGGCATCCTTAACTATGGCTACACCTTC
CAIKEDRGILNYGYTF
>TRBJ2-5|TRBV7-2|TRBD2|.
TGTGCCAGCAGCTCCCTCGGGTCAGCGGGAAGAGAGACCCAGTACTTC
CASSSLGSAGRETQYF
>TRBJ1-5|TRBV7-9|.|.
TGTGCCAGCCAAAGGGGGAGGGGGGACCCCCAGCATTTT
CASQRGRGDPQHF
>TRBJ2-5|TRBV7-6|TRBD2|once
TGTGCTAGCAGCCAAGCGGGAGTTGGGGAGACCCAGTACTTC
CASSQAGVGETQYF
>TRBJ2-7|TRBV15|TRBD2|.
TGTGCCACCAGCAGAACCCATACTAGCGGGAGCCGCGAGCAGTACTTC
CATSRTHTSGSREQYF
>TRBJ2-7|TRBV5-1|.|.
TGCGCCAGCACACGAGGGGGCGGGAGTTCCTACGAGCAGTACTTC
CASTRGGGSSYEQYF
>TRBJ2-7|TRBV5-5|.|.
TGTGCCAGCAGCTTGGACCCGGGGCGGGGATACGAGCAGTACTTC
CASSLDPGRGYEQYF
>TRBJ2-1|TRBV7-3|.|.
TGTGCCAGCAGGGCGGGGCCGATCAATGAGCAGTTCTTC
CASRAGPINEQFF
>TRBJ1-2|TRBV18|.|.
TGTGCCAGCTCACCGGCGAGAGGGAATGGCTACACCTTC
CASSPARGNGYTF
>TRBJ1-5|TRBV21-1|.|.
TGTGCCAGCAGCAAAGCGCCCCACAGGGGGTATCAGCCCCAGCATTTT
CASSKAPHRGYQPQHF
>TRBJ1-2|TRBV6-2/TRBV6-3|.|few
TGTGCCAGCAGCTTCGGACAGTATGGCTACACCTTC
CASSFGQYGYTF
>TRBJ1-2|TRBV15|.|.
TGTGCCACCAGCAGAGATCGTGGCAGTTATGGCTACACCTTC
CATSRDRGSYGYTF
>TRBJ2-7|TRBV6-2/TRBV6-3|.|.
TGTGCCAGCAGTGTAGGGGGGGCTCGCGAGCAGTACTTC
CASSVGGAREQYF
>TRBJ1-2|TRBV7-2|.|.
TGTGCCAGCAGCTTAGGGGGGGCCGGATCTAACTATGGCTACACCTTC
CASSLGGAGSNYGYTF
>TRBJ1-1|TRBV29-1|TRBD1|.
TGCAGCGTGGGGACAGGGGAGGTGGGAGCTTTCTTT
CSVGTGEVGAFF
>TRBJ2-1|TRBV7-2|.|.
TGTGCCAGCAGCTTACTCCGGTCGGGTGAGCAGTTCTTC
CASSLLRSGEQFF
>TRBJ1-2|TRBV7-9|TRBD1|.
TGTGCCAGCAGCTTAGGTCAGGGGGATGGCTACACCTTC
CASSLGQGDGYTF
>TRBJ2-1|TRBV12-3/TRBV12-4|.|.
TGTGCCAGCAGCCTAGCCAATGAGCAGTTCTTC
CASSLANEQFF
>TRBJ1-3|TRBV7-2|TRBD1|few
TGTGCCAGCAGCTCCCCCGCCGGACAGGGGGCGAACACCATATATTTT
CASSSPAGQGANTIYF
>TRBJ1-5|TRBV4-2|TRBD1|.
TGTGCCAGCAGCCAATCGACAGGGGTCAATCAGCCCCAGCATTTT
CASSQSTGVNQPQHF
>TRBJ2-2|TRBV10-3|.|.
TGTGCCATCACTACAGGGACGGGCCCCGGGGAGCTGTTTTTT
CAITTGTGPGELFF
>TRBJ2-3|TRBV7-9|.|.
TGTGCCAGCAGCTTAACGGGATCCGCAGATACGCAGTATTTT
CASSLTGSADTQYF
>TRBJ1-1|TRBV15|TRBD1|large
TGTGCCACCAGCAGAGATCGACAGGGGAACACTGAAGCTTTCTTT
CATSRDRQGNTEAFF
>TRBJ2-5|TRBV19|TRBD1|few
TGTGCCAGTGCCCGACACAGGGGGAAGCAAGAGACCCAGTACTTC
CASARHRGKQETQYF
>TRBJ1-5|TRBV29-1|.|few
TGCAGCGTTCGTTTGGGGGAGGATCAGCCCCAGCATTTT
CSVRLGEDQPQHF
>TRBJ2-5|TRBV20-1|.|few
TGCAGTGCTAGCAGGGACGGGTCCCAGTACTTC
CSASRDGSQYF
>TRBJ2-1|TRBV7-3|.|medium-sized
TGTGCCAGCAGCTTAGACGCCGATGAGCAGTTCTTC
CASSLDADEQFF
>TRBJ2-5|TRBV6-1|.|.
TGTGCCAGCAGGGGGGTCGGACAAGAGACCCAGTACTTC
CASRGVGQETQYF
>TRBJ2-3|TRBV6-1|.|.
TGTGCCAGCGCTCTTCAAGGGGTCACAGATACGCAGTATTTT
CASALQGVTDTQYF
>TRBJ1-1|TRBV5-1|.|.
TGCGCCAGCAGCTTGGATGGGGGGACTGAAGCTTTCTTT
CASSLDGGTEAFF
>TRBJ1-1|TRBV20-1|.|few
TGCAGTGCTAGAGTACACCAAAACACTGAAGCTTTCTTT
CSARVHQNTEAFF
>TRBJ2-7|TRBV5-1|.|.
TGCGCCAGCAGGGGGGGACCTGGTGCAGCCTACGAGCAGTACTTC
CASRGGPGAAYEQYF
>TRBJ1-6|TRBV6-1|.|.
TGTGCCAGCAATCCCGTCAGTGGTGGTAATTCACCCCTCCACTTT
CASNPVSGGNSPLHF
>TRBJ2-6|TRBV19|.|once
TGTGCCAGTAGTATCGCAGGTTCCCACTCTGGGGCCAACGTCCTGACTTTC
CASSIAGSHSGANVLTF
>TRBJ2-5|TRBV15|TRBD1|few
TGTGCCACCAGCAGGGGGGACAGGGGGCCTAAAGGGGGAGAGACCCAGTACTTC
CATSRGDRGPKGGETQYF
>TRBJ1-5|TRBV7-6|.|.
TGTGCCAGCAGCTTAGAGCCAAATAGCAATCAGCCCCAGCATTTT
CASSLEPNSNQPQHF
>TRBJ1-1|TRBV20-1|.|few
TGCAGTACCGCCTCGGGGGCACAGACTGAAGCTTTCTTT
CSTASGAQTEAFF
>TRBJ1-1|TRBV30|TRBD1|few
TGTGCCTGGACGGGACAGGGATTCGCCCAAGCTTTCTTT
CAWTGQGFAQAFF
>TRBJ1-1|TRBV2|TRBD1|.
TGTGCCAGCTCAAAAGGGGGCAGGGAGATCACTGAAGCTTTCTTT
CASSKGGREITEAFF
>TRBJ2-4|TRBV20-1|TRBD2|few
TGCAGTGCTAGTCAGCGGGGGGGGTCCCAAAACATTCAGTACTTC
CSASQRGGSQNIQYF
>TRBJ2-7|TRBV20-1|TRBD2|.
TGCAGTGCTAGCGACACTAGCGGGAGCTCCTACGAGCAGTACTTC
CSASDTSGSSYEQYF